Following are 16 T cell receptor beta chains from one sample sequenced in a study of blood T cells in healthy people across ages. A J-beta primer mix and a sample-barcoded 5' primer were used in a second PCR of about 7 to 12 cycles. TCRdb re-called the 5' RACE reads with MiXCR, one entry per CDR3 protein. The repertoire has 1,500,000 or so distinct CDR3 sequences, approximately 42% of them found once; the top ten carry just over 4%. Specimen: blood. The receptors were sampled from a woman aged 18-30 years in good health.

This clonotype was found a few times. The rearrangement links TRBV6-2 or TRBV6-3 to TRBJ2-2, with TRBD1 identical over 9 bases. V was clipped by 7 bases and J by 4 bases; unmatched bases: 4. The germline CDR1 and CDR2 sequences are MNHEY and SVGEGT. CDR3 length equals 14 residues. The CDR3, as DNA: TGTGCCAGCAAGGGACAGGGACGCACCGGGGAGCTGTTTTTT. It specifies CASKGQGRTGELFF.

This clonotype showed up just a few times. The CDR3, as DNA: TGCAGCGCCACTCATAGCGGGAGAGCAGATACGCAGTATTTT. Its protein is CSATHSGRADTQYF. V is TRBV29-1 and J is TRBJ2-3, with 9 positions matching TRBD2. Germline CDR1 reads SQVTM; CDR2 reads ANQGSEA. CDR3 length equals 14 residues. V was pared by 7 bases and J by 4 bases, with 9 bases of the junction left unmatched.

This clonotype was detected only a few times. The chain uses TRBV20-1 and TRBJ1-2; 8 bases line up with TRBD1. This CDR3 is 15 amino acids long. Germline lookup yields CDR1 DFQATT and CDR2 SNEGSKA (reference sequence). J lost 2 bases, V lost 1 base, and 6 bases had no gene match. The chain's CDR3 is CSARAGQGYNYGYTF. Here the CDR3 DNA reads TGCAGTGCTAGAGCAGGACAGGGCTACAACTATGGCTACACCTTC.

Regarding this clonotype: One junction end disagrees with the germline gene, perhaps due to a read error. The chain couples TRBV20-1 to TRBJ2-5; D tentatively fits TRBD1 or TRBD2 (5 bases each). This CDR3 has 17 residues. Germline CDR1 DFQATT, CDR2 SNEGSKA (reference sequence). The CDR3 DNA sequence: TGCGGTGCTAGAGATAGCGAGGGGAGAGAGAGCTTAGAGACCCAGTACTTC. Translated: CGARDSEGRESLETQYF.

This clonotype appeared a single time. The chain recombines TRBV6-2 or TRBV6-3 with TRBJ1-1, with unresolved D. The germline V gene has CDR1 MNHEY and CDR2 SVGEGT. The V gene lost 4 bases and the J gene lost 0 bases, with 12 bases spanning the gap. CDR3 size: 15 residues. The CDR3 spells CASSSVAGMNTEAFF. The CDR3, as DNA: TGTGCCAGCAGTTCCGTAGCGGGCATGAACACTGAAGCTTTCTTT.

This clonotype was detected only once. The chain combines TRBV6-1 with TRBJ1-5; no firm D call. The ends were cut back, 8 bases at V and 4 bases at J, with 24 bases in the middle. The length of the CDR3 is 17 residues. CDR1 and CDR2 from the germline V gene are MNHNS and SASEGT. CDR3 amino acids: CASGSLRRTVANQPQHF. The CDR3 region has the DNA TGTGCCAGCGGATCCCTCCGGCGGACGGTAGCAAATCAGCCCCAGCATTTT.

The chain uses TRBV27 and TRBJ2-7; a possible D gene is TRBD1 (6 bases). Trimming pared 7 bases from V and 6 bases from J, leaving 13 bases between. The CDR3 covers 12 residues. CDR1 MNHEY and CDR2 SMNVEV come from the germline V gene (reference sequence). The CDR3 DNA is TGTGCCAGCATTTTTTCAGGGGTCGAGCAGTACTTC. Translation gives CASIFSGVEQYF.

A few counts support this clonotype. It differs at one base from a far larger clone, so likely a read error. The CDR3 carries no conserved terminal phenylalanine or tryptophan, so it likely arises from a read error. The chain couples TRBV7-9 to TRBJ2-3; the D is unclear. V shed 3 bases and J shed 1 base, with 2 bases lying between them. The germline V gene has CDR1 SEHNR and CDR2 FQNEAQ (reference sequence). The CDR3 length is 12 residues. The CDR3 protein is CASSFGTDTQYS. The CDR3, as DNA: TGTGCCAGCAGCTTCGGCACAGATACGCAGTATTCT.

This clonotype was observed a handful of times. The CDR3 DNA reads as TGCAGTGCTAAAGAAGTTGTAGAGACCCAGTACTTC. It specifies CSAKEVVETQYF. The chain carries TRBV20-1 and TRBJ2-5; D is uncertain. The V gene's germline CDR1 is DFQATT and CDR2 SNEGSKA (reference sequence). The germline V and J ends were trimmed by 4 bases and 4 bases, with 10 bases remaining between them. This CDR3 has 12 amino acids.

This clonotype turned up a few times. The chain has TRBV10-3 and TRBJ1-1; TRBD1 might be the D (5 bases). This CDR3 comprises 14 residues. Trimming took 3 bases from V and 4 from J, leaving 12 bases between them. Germline V gene sequence: CDR1 ENHRY, CDR2 SYGVKD. The CDR3 DNA sequence: TGTGCCATCAGTGACCTGGGGCGGAGCACTGAAGCTTTCTTT. This sequence encodes CAISDLGRSTEAFF.

This clonotype was picked up a small number of times. The genes are TRBV7-2 and TRBJ2-7; 9 bases line up with TRBD1. CDR3 length equals 12 residues. The V segment lost 6 bases and the J segment 12 bases; nucleotides outside the gene matches: 9. Germline loops: CDR1 SGHTA, CDR2 FQGNSA. The CDR3 loop is CASRIRQGDLYF. DNA for the CDR3: TGTGCCAGCAGGATAAGACAGGGGGACCTGTACTTC.

This chain uses TRBV4-1 with TRBJ1-6; a possible D gene is TRBD1 (6 bases). The CDR3 has 18 amino acids. V was clipped by 1 base and J by 0 bases, with 13 bases between them. In germline, CDR1 is MGHRA, CDR2 YSYEKL. CDR3 protein: CASSQGNRVSSYNSPLHF. The CDR3 DNA reads as TGCGCCAGCAGCCAAGGGAACAGGGTTAGCTCCTATAATTCACCCCTCCACTTT.

This clonotype was detected a few times. The chain links TRBV6-5 to TRBJ1-1; D remains ambiguous. The ends were cut back, 2 bases at V and 2 bases at J, with 9 bases in the middle. From germline, CDR1 is MNHEY and CDR2 SVGAGI. This CDR3 is built from 14 residues. The CDR3 loop reads CASSYDQFNTEAFF. The CDR3 DNA reads TGTGCCAGCAGTTACGACCAATTCAACACTGAAGCTTTCTTT.

In its sample, this clonotype was seen a few times. This chain links TRBV2 with TRBJ2-1, with 10 bases aligning to TRBD2. Germline-derived CDR1 and CDR2 are SNHLY and FYNNEI. The CDR3 spans 11 residues. V shed 7 bases, J shed 14 bases, and the junction held 5 bases outside the gene matches. CDR3 sequence (DNA): TGTGCCAGCAATCTAGCGGGAGCGGAGTTCTTC. This codes for CASNLAGAEFF.

The chain joins TRBV7-2 to TRBJ2-7, with D perhaps TRBD1 (6 bases). V was clipped by 5 bases and J by 7 bases, with 27 bases between them. This CDR3 region has 17 residues. From germline, CDR1 is SGHTA and CDR2 FQGNSA. In DNA, the CDR3 is TGTGCCAGCAGCCTTACAACAGGGAACCTTGGGTACAATGAGCAGTACTTC. It translates to CASSLTTGNLGYNEQYF.

Only a few counts were recorded for this clonotype. This chain connects TRBV9 to TRBJ2-1; 10 nucleotides align to TRBD2. J lost 3 bases, V lost 2 bases, and 5 bases had no gene match. There are 16 residues in the CDR3. Germline V gene data show CDR1 as SGDLS and CDR2 as YYNGEE. CDR3 in amino acids: CASSVSGRAYYNEQFF. The CDR3 nucleotides are TGTGCCAGCAGCGTGAGCGGGAGGGCCTACTACAATGAGCAGTTCTTC.